These 19 T cell receptor beta chains were sequenced from one sample in a study of regulatory T cells in long-lasting Graves disease. Investigators prepared the TCR beta libraries by applying iRepertoire HTBI primers and Arm-PCR of CDR3 regions. One entry per CDR3 protein, called by TCRdb with MiXCR from the multiplex PCR reads. The sample lists 400,000 to 450,000 distinct CDR3 sequences, about 20% seen once, with about 27% in the top ten. The time point: persistent/refractory GD, antithyroid drugs over 5 years with positive TRAb. Construction of the TCR library relied on RNA isolated from PBMCs. The sequenced sample was peripheral blood mononuclear cells (PBMCs), obtained when the disease was refractory, from a patient treated with antithyroid drugs. Receptor source: a female donor with Graves disease.

The CDR3 DNA reads as TGTGCCAGCAGTTTATTAGCGGGAGGATCGGGGTCCTACGAGCAGTACTTC. It yields the protein CASSLLAGGSGSYEQYF. The V and J genes are TRBV28 and TRBJ2-7; the match to TRBD2 covers 10 bases. Trimming at V came to 1 base and at J to 1 base, leaving 7 bases not matched to a gene. This CDR3 spans 17 amino acids. Per germline, CDR1 MDHEN and CDR2 SYDVKM.

The table lists this clonotype with a few counts. This chain links TRBV6-1 with TRBJ2-2; D remains unclear. The V end was cut by 4 bases, the J end by 0 bases, with 3 bases between. There are 13 residues in the CDR3. Germline V CDR1 and CDR2: MNHNS, SASEGT. This CDR3 is CASSAANTGELFF. The CDR3 nucleotides read TGTGCCAGCAGTGCCGCGAACACCGGGGAGCTGTTTTTT.

This clonotype was seen more than once but under ten times. This chain uses TRBV30 with TRBJ1-5; 7 bases map to TRBD1. The germline CDR1 and CDR2 sequences are GTSNPN and SVGIG (reference sequence). V dropped 0 bases and J dropped 1; count of bases not matched to a gene: 15. The CDR3 consists of 19 residues. The CDR3 sequence: CAWSVRDRGWGLSNQPQHF. The CDR3 region has the DNA TGTGCCTGGAGTGTACGGGACAGAGGTTGGGGGCTGAGCAATCAGCCCCAGCATTTT.

CDR3 nucleotides: TGCAGTGCTAGTTACACCGGGGTAGTCGGTGGAAACACCATATATTTT. This gives the protein CSASYTGVVGGNTIYF. This rearrangement joins TRBV20-1 to TRBJ1-3; the D is unclear. The CDR3 covers 16 residues. Germline loops: CDR1 DFQATT, CDR2 SNEGSKA (reference sequence). Trimming took 3 bases from V and 3 from J, leaving 18 bases between them.

This rearrangement joins TRBV30 to TRBJ1-1; D unclear. Germline CDR1 reads GTSNPN; CDR2 reads SVGIG (reference sequence). The CDR3 loop spans 15 amino acids. Trimming cost V 4 bases and J 1 base, with 16 bases left between them. CDR3 bases: TGTGCCTGGAATATCCTGACGGCCCAGAACACTGAAGCTTTCTTT. It is translated as CAWNILTAQNTEAFF.

This chain connects TRBV5-5 to TRBJ2-7; TRBD1 agrees at 9 bases. CDR3 length equals 14 residues. Germline CDR1 SGHKS, CDR2 YYEKEE (reference sequence). J lost 5 bases, V lost 4 bases, and 7 bases had no gene match. The CDR3 loop is CASSPGTGLHEQYF. The CDR3 coding sequence is TGTGCCAGCAGCCCCGGGACAGGGCTCCACGAGCAGTACTTC.

This clonotype was seen more than once but under ten times. The rearrangement uses TRBV19 and TRBJ2-2; TRBD1 might be the D (6 bases). CDR3 length: 14 amino acids. The germline V gene has CDR1 LNHDA and CDR2 SQIVND (reference sequence). The germline V and J ends were trimmed by 5 bases and 5 bases, with 12 bases remaining between them. CDR3 region: CASSPGQGTGELFF. The CDR3 bases are TGTGCCAGTAGTCCTGGCCAGGGGACCGGGGAGCTGTTTTTT.

The rearrangement links TRBV7-9 to TRBJ2-1; the match to TRBD2 covers 11 bases. V was pared by 7 bases and J by 7 bases, with 6 bases of the junction left unmatched. The CDR3 has 14 residues. Germline CDR1 SEHNR, CDR2 FQNEAQ (reference sequence). CDR3 in amino acids: CASNLAGGWNEQFF. The DNA of the CDR3 is TGTGCCAGCAACCTAGCGGGAGGTTGGAATGAGCAGTTCTTC.

This clonotype has more than one count but fewer than ten. CDR3 coding DNA: TGTGCCAGCAGCTTAGAGGCAGGACAGGGGGCATTCGAGCAGTACTTC. This codes for CASSLEAGQGAFEQYF. The rearrangement uses TRBV7-6 and TRBJ2-7; 11 nucleotides match TRBD1. Germline assignment: CDR1 SGHVS and CDR2 FNYEAQ. The CDR3 covers 16 residues. V shed 1 base and J 6 bases; nucleotides not matched to a gene: 8.

Comments on this clonotype: This may be a read error, as it is one base from a much larger clone. The rearrangement uses TRBV13 and TRBJ1-2, with TRBD1 matching over 7 bases. This CDR3 spans 17 amino acids. J was trimmed by 7 bases and V by 5 bases; bases with no gene match: 19. Germline values: CDR1 PRHDT, CDR2 FYEKMQ (reference sequence). The CDR3 sequence is CASSPKTGTNPHCGYTF. DNA of the CDR3: TGTGCCAGCAGCCCAAAGACAGGGACTAACCCACACTGTGGCTACACCTTC.

The chain combines TRBV7-9 with TRBJ2-5; tentatively, D is TRBD2 (6 bases). Trimming stripped 3 bases from V and 5 bases from J, with 19 bases between. The CDR3 has 16 amino acids. CDR1 is SEHNR, CDR2 FQNEAQ, per germline (reference sequence). The DNA of the CDR3 is TGTGCCAGCAGCTTGCAGAGCGGCGCGGGATATGAGACCCAGTACTTC. Protein: CASSLQSGAGYETQYF.

This clonotype appeared many times. The chain recombines TRBV6-9 with TRBJ1-2; TRBD1 matches at 8 bases. This CDR3 is 13 amino acids long. Germline CDR1 and CDR2: MNHGY and SVAAGI. V shed 4 bases, J shed 5 bases, and the junction held 3 bases outside the gene matches. CDR3: CASSLNRGYGYTF. The CDR3 coding sequence is TGTGCCAGCAGTTTGAACAGGGGGTATGGCTACACCTTC.

This clonotype was found many times. The chain carries TRBV6-2 or TRBV6-3 and TRBJ2-4, with D possibly being TRBD2 (5 bases). Trimming took off 2 bases at V and 9 bases at J, with 20 bases between the two ends. Germline CDR1 reads MNHEY; CDR2 reads SVGEGT. This CDR3 contains 16 residues. This CDR3 is CASSYPGFRLGVIQYF. The CDR3, as DNA: TGTGCCAGCAGTTACCCGGGTTTTCGTTTGGGAGTCATTCAGTACTTC.

V and J are TRBV11-2 and TRBJ2-3; D unclear. The CDR3 spans 14 residues. Deletions cut 4 bases from V and 0 bases from J, with 8 bases between. CDR1 is SGHAT, CDR2 FQNNGV, per germline. CDR3 coding DNA: TGTGCCAGCAGCTCTCCGGACAGCACAGATACGCAGTATTTT. Its translation: CASSSPDSTDTQYF. The full variable domain, completed using reference TRBV11-2 and TRBJ2-3, is EAGVAQSPRYKIIEKRQSVAFWCNPISGHATLYWYQQILGQGPKLLIQFQNNGVVDDSQLPKDRFSAERLKGVDSTLKIQPAKLEDSAVYLCASSSPDSTDTQYFGPGTRLTVL.

This chain uses TRBV7-2 with TRBJ1-3; D not resolved. Germline CDR1 SGHTA, CDR2 FQGNSA. V shed 0 bases and J shed 1 base, with 7 bases lying between them. This CDR3 has 15 residues. CDR3 sequence reads: CASSLALGSGNTIYF. The CDR3 nucleotides are TGTGCCAGCAGCTTAGCTTTGGGATCTGGAAACACCATATATTTT. The full variable domain, rest sourced from reference TRBV7-2 and TRBJ1-3, is GAGVSQSPSNKVTEKGKDVELRCDPISGHTALYWYRQSLGQGLEFLIYFQGNSAPDKSGLPSDRFSAERTGGSVSTLTIQRTQQEDSAVYLCASSLALGSGNTIYFGEGSWLTVV.

The chain recombines TRBV20-1 with TRBJ1-5, with 7 bases identical to TRBD1. The junction had 12 bases not matched to a gene; V was cut back by 3 bases and J by 4 bases. The CDR3 runs 16 residues. CDR1 DFQATT and CDR2 SNEGSKA come from the germline V gene (reference sequence). The CDR3: CSASLGQFIANQPQHF. CDR3 nucleotide sequence: TGCAGTGCTAGCCTGGGACAGTTTATAGCAAATCAGCCCCAGCATTTT.

This clonotype has ten or more counts. The chain is built from TRBV24-1 and TRBJ2-5, with a weak D call TRBD1 (6 bases). Trimming shortened V by 3 bases and J by 5 bases, and 15 bases separated the two germline ends. The V gene's germline CDR1 is KGHDR and CDR2 SFDVKD. CDR3 length: 15 residues. CDR3 sequence reads: CATSDLSGQGETQYF. The DNA for the CDR3 is TGTGCCACCAGTGATCTCTCGGGACAAGGGGAGACCCAGTACTTC.

This clonotype was picked up a small number of times. The chain employs TRBV7-9 and TRBJ2-7; no firm D call. Germline values: CDR1 SEHNR, CDR2 FQNEAQ (reference sequence). The V and J ends lost 5 bases and 4 bases respectively, with 6 bases between them. The CDR3 spans 11 residues. The CDR3, as DNA: TGTGCCAGCAGCCCAGAATACGAGCAGTACTTC. Translation: CASSPEYEQYF.

The chain carries TRBV28 and TRBJ2-3, with 9 bases lining up with TRBD2. Germline assignment: CDR1 MDHEN and CDR2 SYDVKM. CDR3 length: 14 amino acids. Germline trimming cut 5 bases from V and 4 bases from J; bases unmatched to any gene: 4. The CDR3 coding sequence is TGTGCCAGCAGTGATAGCGGGAGCGCAGATACGCAGTATTTT. Protein: CASSDSGSADTQYF.